The clone carrying this TCR beta chain was seen a handful of times. Antigen specificity is unknown. The data are from a study of identical twins. Overall study results and limits: Memory repertoires lacked the insertion deficit that abundant cord blood beta clonotypes showed.

TCRdb reprocessed the 5' RACE reads with MiXCR, giving one entry per CDR3 protein. Seen here are 460,000 or so distinct CDR3 sequences, 13% to 15% observed once, and the top ten hold 0.5% to 0.65%. A further study also used this sample, focusing on yellow fever vaccine responses in identical twins.

The sequencing sample was made of CD4+ T cells sorted from blood. The clonotype originates from a woman between 18 and 30 years old in good health.

CDR3 nucleotides: TGTGCCAGCAGCTTCACGGGACAGGGGCGACTCAACCAGTACTTC. Its protein product is CASSFTGQGRLNQYF. The chain carries TRBV5-5 and TRBJ2-7, with 10 nucleotides matching TRBD1. Unmatched junction bases numbered 12, after V lost 2 bases and J lost 10 bases. CDR1 SGHKS and CDR2 YYEKEE come from the germline V gene (reference sequence). The CDR3 is 15 residues long.